The next 20 T cell receptor beta chains were all read from a single sample in a study of blood T cell repertoires in COVID-19 (dated by TCRdb to between 2020 and 2021). The protocol used for the library was the immunoSEQ multiplex PCR assay. Held by TCRdb, this immuneACCESS table contains in-frame sequences only and omits some clones. Under half of the omission traces to an unresolved V gene where checked; the cause of the rest is unknown. The sample includes approximately 250,000 clones, with around 88% observed a single time. About 2.5% of the sample is in the top ten clones. The sequencing sample was made of PBMCs or T cells enriched from blood (not recorded which). The receptors were gathered from a woman aged 35 to 49 with acute COVID-19.

The chain employs TRBV5-8 and TRBJ2-3; possible D gene TRBD2, 6 bases. Trimming left V 4 bases short and J 6 bases short, with 18 bases between. The CDR3 runs to 15 residues. Germline V CDR1 and CDR2: SGHTS, YDEGEE. CDR3 bases: TGTGCCAGCAGCCCCTGGGCACAAAGCGGGGATACGCAGTATTTT. This encodes CASSPWAQSGDTQYF.

The chain couples TRBV7-2 to TRBJ1-2; D remains ambiguous. CDR3 length: 13 residues. CDR1 is SGHTA, CDR2 FQGNSA, per germline. The V end lost 2 bases, the J end lost 2 bases, and 6 bases lay between the germline ends. This CDR3 is CASSLHTNYGYTF. The CDR3 DNA sequence: TGTGCCAGCAGCTTACACACGAACTATGGCTACACCTTC.

Turning to this clone: One end of the junction fails to match germline, which may point to a read error. The rearrangement links TRBV5-1 to TRBJ2-1; the D gene is possibly TRBD2 (5 bases). CDR3 length: 14 amino acids. The germline V gene has CDR1 SGHRS and CDR2 YFSETQ. The CDR3 sequence: CASSLDTTSGVDLF. The DNA of the CDR3 is TGCGCCAGCAGCTTGGATACTACGTCCGGGGTTGATCTCTTC.

The chain joins TRBV7-6 to TRBJ1-5, with TRBD1 matching over 8 bases. Trimming cost V 1 base and J 6 bases; bases outside gene matches: 8. CDR3 length: 16 amino acids. The germline CDR1 and CDR2 sequences are SGHVS and FNYEAQ. CDR3 nucleotide sequence: TGTGCCAGCAGCTTAGAGACAGGGGACCGACTTCAGCCCCAGCATTTT. It translates to CASSLETGDRLQPQHF.

The chain has TRBV7-2 and TRBJ2-7; 9 positions match TRBD1. Germline loops: CDR1 SGHTA, CDR2 FQGNSA. J was trimmed by 3 bases and V by 5 bases; bases with no gene match: 8. There are 15 residues in the CDR3. CDR3 sequence reads: CASSQNRGQVYEQYF. The CDR3 bases are TGTGCCAGCAGCCAAAACAGGGGGCAGGTCTACGAGCAGTACTTC.

V and J are TRBV7-2 and TRBJ2-1; 8 positions match TRBD2. CDR3 length: 16 amino acids. V lost 5 bases and J lost 6; bases outside the gene matches: 12. Germline CDR1 reads SGHTA; CDR2 reads FQGNSA. The CDR3 reads CASSRFSGKVSNEQFF. CDR3 DNA sequence: TGTGCCAGCAGCCGGTTTAGCGGGAAAGTATCCAATGAGCAGTTCTTC. Drawing the rest from reference TRBV7-2 and TRBJ2-1, the complete variable domain is GAGVSQSPSNKVTEKGKDVELRCDPISGHTALYWYRQSLGQGLEFLIYFQGNSAPDKSGLPSDRFSAERTGGSVSTLTIQRTQQEDSAVYLCASSRFSGKVSNEQFFGPGTRLTVL.

This clone was found once. The rearrangement joins TRBV24-1 to TRBJ2-2; 7 bases are a match to TRBD2. CDR3 length equals 15 residues. Germline V gene data show CDR1 as KGHDR and CDR2 as SFDVKD. Trimming at V came to 4 bases and at J to 2 bases, leaving 3 bases not matched to a gene. In nucleotides, the CDR3 is TGTGCCACCAGTGAGGCGGGACTAAACACCGGGGAGCTGTTTTTT. Translation gives CATSEAGLNTGELFF.

This chain links TRBV5-8 with TRBJ2-2, with D possibly TRBD1 on 6 matching bases. The CDR3 consists of 17 residues. V lost 1 base and J lost 5, with 18 bases in between. Germline V gene sequence: CDR1 SGHTS, CDR2 YDEGEE. The CDR3 protein is CASSLPMTGYGTGELFF. CDR3 DNA: TGTGCCAGCAGCTTGCCAATGACAGGTTACGGTACCGGGGAGCTGTTTTTT. The whole variable domain, remainder taken from reference TRBV5-8 and TRBJ2-2, is EAGVTQSPTHLIKTRGQQATLRCSPISGHTSVYWYQQALGLGLQFLLWYDEGEERNRGNFPPRFSGRQFPNYSSELNVNALELEDSALYLCASSLPMTGYGTGELFFGEGSRLTVL.

The chain combines TRBV3-1 (or the pseudogene TRBV3-2) with TRBJ2-6, with D perhaps TRBD1 (6 bases). The CDR3 extends over 15 amino acids. From germline, CDR1 is LGHDT and CDR2 YNNKEL (reference sequence). V lost 4 bases and J 3 bases, leaving 10 bases between the germline ends. The DNA of the CDR3 is TGTGCCAGCAGCCTACAGGGAAATGGGGCCAACGTCCTGACTTTC. The encoded protein is CASSLQGNGANVLTF.

The gene calls are TRBV10-1 and TRBJ1-1; D is undetermined. Looked up from germline, CDR1 is WNHNN and CDR2 is SYGVQD (reference sequence). Trimming removed 4 bases from V and 1 base from J, with 13 bases in between. CDR3 length: 15 amino acids. CDR3 amino acids: CASSARRETNTEAFF. CDR3 sequence (DNA): TGCGCCAGCAGTGCAAGAAGGGAGACGAACACTGAAGCTTTCTTT.

This clone was detected only once. The gene calls are TRBV7-2 and TRBJ1-1; no firm D call. V was shortened by 7 bases and J by 2 bases, with 17 bases between the two germline ends. The germline V gene encodes CDR1 SGHTA and CDR2 FQGNSA. The CDR3 runs 15 residues. The CDR3 bases are TGTGCCAGCAACCCTGGAGCGGGTTTAAACACTGAAGCTTTCTTT. It is translated as CASNPGAGLNTEAFF.

The rearrangement joins TRBV5-6 to TRBJ2-7, with D possibly TRBD2 on 6 matching bases. The germline V gene has CDR1 SGHDT and CDR2 YYEEEE. Between the trimmed V and J ends, which lost 4 bases and 8 bases, there was a span of 25 bases. The CDR3 length is 16 residues. CDR3 nucleotides: TGTGCCAGCAGCCCTCAGTTGGGGGACTCCCCCCCACAGCAGTACTTC. Translating gives CASSPQLGDSPPQQYF.

The CDR3 DNA reads TGTGCCAGTAAGGAAACAGGGGCCGCAACTAATGAAAAACTGTTTTTT. Encoded protein: CASKETGAATNEKLFF. V gene TRBV19 combines with J gene TRBJ1-4; 7 nucleotides align to TRBD1. The CDR3 contains 16 residues. From germline, CDR1 is LNHDA and CDR2 SQIVND (reference sequence). V trimming: 7 bases; J trimming: 0 bases; junction bases outside the gene matches: 8.

The gene calls are TRBV5-1 and TRBJ2-6; D not certain. Trimming cost V 1 base and J 0 bases, with 8 bases left between them. Per the germline V gene, CDR1 is SGHRS and CDR2 is YFSETQ. CDR3 length: 16 residues. The CDR3 region is CASSLPVDSGANVLTF. The CDR3 DNA reads TGCGCCAGCAGCTTGCCGGTAGACTCTGGGGCCAACGTCCTGACTTTC.

The CDR3 loop is CASSPSSRGSNNEQFF. In nucleotides, the CDR3 is TGTGCCAGCTCACCCTCCTCTAGGGGAAGTAACAATGAGCAGTTCTTC. The chain recombines TRBV18 with TRBJ2-1; D possibly corresponds to TRBD1 (5 bases). V was cut by 3 bases and J by 5 bases, with 17 bases left in between. The V gene's germline CDR1 is KGHSH and CDR2 LQKENI. The CDR3 totals 16 residues. The whole variable domain, filled in from reference TRBV18 and TRBJ2-1, reads NAGVMQNPRHLVRRRGQEARLRCSPMKGHSHVYWYRQLPEEGLKFMVYLQKENIIDESGMPKERFSAEFPKEGPSILRIQQVVRGDSAAYFCASSPSSRGSNNEQFFGPGTRLTVL.

A remark on this clone: This specimen includes other DNA sequences encoding the same CDR3. The chain uses TRBV7-2 and TRBJ2-3; 13 bases match TRBD2. This CDR3 has 16 amino acids. Germline V lookup: CDR1 SGHTA, CDR2 FQGNSA. The V and J ends lost 4 bases and 1 base, in that order; junction bases with no gene match: 2. In nucleotides, the CDR3 is TGTGCCAGCAGCTCCGGACTAGCGGGAGGCACAGATACGCAGTATTTT. It codes for CASSSGLAGGTDTQYF.

The chain carries TRBV24-1 and TRBJ2-5; D is perhaps TRBD1 (5 bases). Germline assignment: CDR1 KGHDR and CDR2 SFDVKD. V lost 5 bases, J lost 5 bases, and 8 bases lay in between. This CDR3 comprises 12 residues. CDR3: CATSAGQETQYF. The CDR3 bases are TGTGCCACCAGTGCAGGGCAGGAGACCCAGTACTTC.

The rearrangement links TRBV19 to TRBJ2-3; 7 nucleotides align to TRBD2. Trimming took 3 bases from V and 1 from J; bases not matched to a gene: 1. CDR1 is LNHDA, CDR2 SQIVND, per germline (reference sequence). CDR3 length equals 14 residues. The DNA for the CDR3 is TGTGCCAGTAGTATGGGAGGGGGCACAGATACGCAGTATTTT. Protein product: CASSMGGGTDTQYF.

This rearrangement joins TRBV9 to TRBJ2-5, with TRBD1 matching 7 bases. J gave up 4 bases and V 2 bases, and 14 bases lay outside the gene matches. CDR1 is SGDLS and CDR2 is YYNGEE in the germline V gene. CDR3 size: 17 residues. DNA of the CDR3: TGTGCCAGCAGCGTGGGGGAGACAGGGTGGAGAGGAGAGACCCAGTACTTC. Its protein product is CASSVGETGWRGETQYF.

V and J are TRBV30 and TRBJ1-2; 8 bases fit TRBD1. J lost 2 bases, V lost 3 bases, and 11 bases had no gene match. Germline assignment: CDR1 GTSNPN and CDR2 SVGIG (reference sequence). The CDR3 is 16 residues long. The CDR3 protein is CAWSPPGGAGNYGYTF. CDR3 DNA: TGTGCCTGGAGCCCCCCAGGGGGCGCCGGAAACTATGGCTACACCTTC.